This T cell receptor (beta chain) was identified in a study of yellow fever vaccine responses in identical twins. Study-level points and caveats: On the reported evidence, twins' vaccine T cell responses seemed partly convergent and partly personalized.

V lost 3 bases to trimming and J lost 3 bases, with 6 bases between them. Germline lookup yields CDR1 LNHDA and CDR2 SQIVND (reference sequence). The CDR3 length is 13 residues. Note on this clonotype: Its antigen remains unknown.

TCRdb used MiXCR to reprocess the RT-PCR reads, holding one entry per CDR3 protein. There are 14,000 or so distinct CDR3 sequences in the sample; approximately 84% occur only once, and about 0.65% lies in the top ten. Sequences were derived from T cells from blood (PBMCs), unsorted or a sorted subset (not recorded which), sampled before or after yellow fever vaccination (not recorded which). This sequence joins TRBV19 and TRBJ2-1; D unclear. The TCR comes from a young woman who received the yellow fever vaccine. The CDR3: CASSIRVYNEQFF. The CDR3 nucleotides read TGTGCCAGTAGTATTCGGGTCTACAATGAGCAGTTCTTC.